This entry concerns a single TCR beta chain. Which antigen it targets is not known. No per-base quality is available; no much larger clone lies one base away. These data are taken from a study of blood T cell repertoires in COVID-19 (TCRdb year 2020). The study in broad terms: The collaborator samples originated in the United States, Italy and Spain and spanned the acute and convalescent phases of COVID-19. The material from the prospective study consisted of cDNA or gDNA derived from T cells, B-cell-depleted T cells, or PBMCs. Deeply sampled blood TCRbeta repertoires from subjects exposed to, actively infected with, or recovered from COVID-19 were included in the dataset. HLA class I and class II types, where available, came from metadata supplied by the sample provider rather than from assay-based typing. Samples were obtained from the ongoing ImmuneRACE study (first 160 participants) and from about 1,300 subjects provided by 6 global collaborators. A de-identified subject ID, COVID-19 status, age in years and sex were almost always included in the sample metadata. The repertoires were made available in a free public database intended to serve as a resource for research on the immune response to SARS-CoV-2. General study outcomes and caveats: The amount of clinical and demographic metadata varied by source and participant and was provided uncurated.

The collaborating institutions used their own protocols to collect whole blood in K2EDTA tubes. For TCRbeta analysis, collaborators shipped samples as frozen whole blood, isolated PBMCs, or DNA extracted from either of those sample types. The immunoSEQ Assay, a bias-controlled multiplex PCR, was used to amplify TCRbeta CDR3 regions from genomic DNA. The paper's data handling went like this. Within the assay, amplification of reference gene primers was used to estimate how many nucleated cells each sample contained. To quantify the absolute abundance of each unique TCRbeta CDR3 rearrangement, sequence reads were collapsed and filtered. Productive Simpson clonality was computed per sample as the square root of Simpson's diversity index over productive rearrangements. TCRdb mirrors the immuneACCESS table, restricted to in-frame sequences. Some clones are absent from its copies; in checked studies, under half trace to an unresolved V gene, and the reason for the others is unknown. V, J and clone size are taken as reported in that table, and D and trimming were inferred from the DNA itself. A total of over 200,000 clones appear in this sample, 86% of them only once. Clones ranked in the top ten supply around 5.7% of the sample.

Counted from cysteine to phenylalanine, this CDR3 has 14 amino acids. Only CDR3 DNA is held: 42 bases, read in frame from base 1. V is cut by 0 bases and J by 2 bases, and the space between the germline ends is 6 bases. CDR1 SGDLS and CDR2 YYNGEE were looked up in the germline V gene. This TCR was sampled from a man at least 80 years old with acute or convalescent COVID-19. The sample taken for sequencing was peripheral blood. The chain couples TRBV9 to TRBJ2-1; a confident D gene designation cannot be given. The sequenced DNA is TGTGCCAGCAGCGTAGCTCCCCCCTACAATGAGCAGTTCTTC. Translation gives CASSVAPPYNEQFF.